This section outlines one TCR beta chain sequence together with its context. Its antigen is unidentified. Every one of the donors was a healthy Caucasian. The data stem from a study of identical twins. CDR3 length equals 12 residues. The V and J ends lost 7 bases and 1 base respectively, with 7 bases between them. A universal primer site was created by template switching, with the cDNA bearing unique molecular identifiers. One entry per CDR3 protein results from TCRdb running MiXCR on the 5' RACE reads. The sample carries approximately 1.8 million distinct CDR3 sequences, about 30% recorded once. Study-level points and caveats: Findings came from cross-sectional statistics, without long-term follow-up of donors.

The TCR sequence derives from a newborn girl in good health. Sequencing input: cord blood. V and J are TRBV12-3 or TRBV12-4 and TRBJ1-2; D call uncertain. This chain's CDR3 is CASTGFNYGYTF. The DNA for the CDR3 is TGTGCCAGCACAGGTTTTAACTATGGCTACACCTTC.